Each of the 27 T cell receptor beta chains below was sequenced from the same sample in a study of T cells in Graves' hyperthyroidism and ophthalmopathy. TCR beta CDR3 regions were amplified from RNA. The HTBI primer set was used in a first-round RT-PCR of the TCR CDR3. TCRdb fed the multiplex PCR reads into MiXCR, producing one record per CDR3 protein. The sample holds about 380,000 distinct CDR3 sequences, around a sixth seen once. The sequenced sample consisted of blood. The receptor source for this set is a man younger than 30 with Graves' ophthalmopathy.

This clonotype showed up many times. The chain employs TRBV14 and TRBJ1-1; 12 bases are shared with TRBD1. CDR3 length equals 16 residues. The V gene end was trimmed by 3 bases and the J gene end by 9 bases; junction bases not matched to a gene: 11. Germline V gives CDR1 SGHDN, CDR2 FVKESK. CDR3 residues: CASSQGQGARGVQAFF. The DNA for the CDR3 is TGTGCCAGCAGCCAGGGACAGGGGGCCCGGGGAGTTCAAGCTTTCTTT. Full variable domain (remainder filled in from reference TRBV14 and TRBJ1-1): EAGVTQFPSHSVIEKGQTVTLRCDPISGHDNLYWYRRVMGKEIKFLLHFVKESKQDESGMPNNRFLAERTGGTYSTLKVQPAELEDSGVYFCASSQGQGARGVQAFFGQGTRLTVV.

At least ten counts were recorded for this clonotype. CDR3 sequence: CAITGVNYEQYF. The DNA for the CDR3 is TGTGCCATTACAGGGGTGAACTACGAGCAGTACTTC. The V and J genes are TRBV11-2 and TRBJ2-7, with 7 bases identical to TRBD1. The V gene end was trimmed by 10 bases and the J gene end by 3 bases; junction bases not matched to a gene: 6. Germline CDR1 is SGHAT and CDR2 is FQNNGV. The CDR3 is 12 residues long.

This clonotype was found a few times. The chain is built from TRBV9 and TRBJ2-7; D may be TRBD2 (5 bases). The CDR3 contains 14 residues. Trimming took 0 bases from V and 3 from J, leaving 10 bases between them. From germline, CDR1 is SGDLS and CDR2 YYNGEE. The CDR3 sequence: CASSVGDSDYEQYF. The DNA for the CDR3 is TGTGCCAGCAGCGTAGGTGATAGCGACTACGAGCAGTACTTC.

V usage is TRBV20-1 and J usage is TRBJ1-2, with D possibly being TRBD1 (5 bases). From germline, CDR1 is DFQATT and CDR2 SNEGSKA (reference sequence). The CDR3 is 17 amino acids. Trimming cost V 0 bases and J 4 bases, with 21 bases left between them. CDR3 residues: CSARDLIEGPNAYGYTF. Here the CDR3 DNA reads TGCAGTGCTAGAGATCTTATTGAGGGACCTAACGCCTATGGCTACACCTTC.

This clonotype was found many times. The CDR3 DNA sequence: TGTGCCAGCAGCCCGGACCTGAATCAGCCCCAGCATTTT. As protein: CASSPDLNQPQHF. V and J are TRBV7-2 and TRBJ1-5, with D unresolved. CDR3 length: 13 residues. V was trimmed by 5 bases and J by 4 bases, leaving 9 bases between them. Germline CDR1 and CDR2: SGHTA and FQGNSA.

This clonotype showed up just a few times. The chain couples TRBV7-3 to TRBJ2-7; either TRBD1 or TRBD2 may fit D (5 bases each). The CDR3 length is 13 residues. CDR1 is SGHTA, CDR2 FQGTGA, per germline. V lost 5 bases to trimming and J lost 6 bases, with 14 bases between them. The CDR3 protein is CASSRGEFAEQYF. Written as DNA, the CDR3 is TGTGCCAGCAGCAGAGGGGAATTCGCCGAGCAGTACTTC.

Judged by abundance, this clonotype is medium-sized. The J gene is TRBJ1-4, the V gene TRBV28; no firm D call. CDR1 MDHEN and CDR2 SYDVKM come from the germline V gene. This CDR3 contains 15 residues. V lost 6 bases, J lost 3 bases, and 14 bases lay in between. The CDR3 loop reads CASSYRGVANEKLFF. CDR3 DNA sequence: TGTGCCAGCAGCTATCGTGGGGTGGCTAATGAAAAACTGTTTTTT.

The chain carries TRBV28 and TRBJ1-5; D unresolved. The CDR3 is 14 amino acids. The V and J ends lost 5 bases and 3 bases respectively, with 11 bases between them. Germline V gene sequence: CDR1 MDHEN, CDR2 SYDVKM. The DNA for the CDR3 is TGTGCCAGCAGTCTCCCAGGAGACAATCAGCCCCAGCATTTT. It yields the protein CASSLPGDNQPQHF.

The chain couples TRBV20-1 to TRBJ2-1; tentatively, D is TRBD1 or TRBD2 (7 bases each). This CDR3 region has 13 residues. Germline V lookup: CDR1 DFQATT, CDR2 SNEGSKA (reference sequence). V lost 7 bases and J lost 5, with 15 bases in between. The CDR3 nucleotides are TGCAGTGGACAGGGAGGGGACCACAATGAGCAGTTCTTC. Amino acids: CSGQGGDHNEQFF.

The CDR3 spells CASSLGGGPSGNTIYF. The CDR3 DNA follows: TGCGCCAGCAGCTTGGGAGGGGGCCCCTCTGGAAACACCATATATTTT. This chain uses TRBV5-1 with TRBJ1-3; 7 nucleotides align to TRBD1. The germline V gene encodes CDR1 SGHRS and CDR2 YFSETQ. This CDR3 has 16 amino acids. The ends lost 0 bases at V and 0 bases at J; junction bases unmatched: 3.

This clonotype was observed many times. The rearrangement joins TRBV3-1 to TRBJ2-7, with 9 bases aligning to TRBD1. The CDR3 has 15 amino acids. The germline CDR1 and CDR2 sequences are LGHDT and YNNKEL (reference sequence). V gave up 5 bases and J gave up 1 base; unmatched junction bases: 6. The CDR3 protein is CASSTRGTGSYEQYF. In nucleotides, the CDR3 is TGTGCCAGCAGCACCCGGGGGACAGGGTCCTACGAGCAGTACTTC.

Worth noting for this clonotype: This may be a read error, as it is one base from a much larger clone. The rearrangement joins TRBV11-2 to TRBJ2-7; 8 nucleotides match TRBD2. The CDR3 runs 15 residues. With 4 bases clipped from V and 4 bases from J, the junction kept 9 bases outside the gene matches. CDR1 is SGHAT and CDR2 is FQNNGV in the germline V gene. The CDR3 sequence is CASSWTGGGYYEQYF. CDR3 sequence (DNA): TGTGCCAGCAGCTGGACTGGCGGGGGGTATTACGAGCAGTACTTC.

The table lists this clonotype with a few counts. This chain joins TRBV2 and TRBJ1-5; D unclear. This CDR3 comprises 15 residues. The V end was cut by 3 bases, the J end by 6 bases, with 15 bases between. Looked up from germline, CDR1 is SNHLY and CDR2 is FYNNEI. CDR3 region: CASSEEDYSTQPQHF. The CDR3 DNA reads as TGTGCCAGCAGTGAGGAAGACTATTCGACTCAGCCCCAGCATTTT.

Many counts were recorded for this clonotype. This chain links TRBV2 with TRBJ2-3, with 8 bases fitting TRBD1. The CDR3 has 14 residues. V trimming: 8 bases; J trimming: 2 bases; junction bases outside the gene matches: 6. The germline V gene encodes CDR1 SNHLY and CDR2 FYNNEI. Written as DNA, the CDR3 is TGTGCCAGCGGCAAGACAGGGGTCACAGATACGCAGTATTTT. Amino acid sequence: CASGKTGVTDTQYF.

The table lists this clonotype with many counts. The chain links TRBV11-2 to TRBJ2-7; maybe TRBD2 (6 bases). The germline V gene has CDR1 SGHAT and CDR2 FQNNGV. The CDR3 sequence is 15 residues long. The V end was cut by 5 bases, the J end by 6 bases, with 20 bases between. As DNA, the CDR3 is TGTGCCAGCAGCATAGGGACTCTGCCTTCGGGCGAGCAGTACTTC. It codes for CASSIGTLPSGEQYF.

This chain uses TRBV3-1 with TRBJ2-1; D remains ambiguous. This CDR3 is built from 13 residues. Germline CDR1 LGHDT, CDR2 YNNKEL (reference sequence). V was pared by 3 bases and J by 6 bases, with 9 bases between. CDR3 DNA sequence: TGTGCCAGCAGCCAGCGATCGATCAATGAGCAGTTCTTC. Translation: CASSQRSINEQFF.

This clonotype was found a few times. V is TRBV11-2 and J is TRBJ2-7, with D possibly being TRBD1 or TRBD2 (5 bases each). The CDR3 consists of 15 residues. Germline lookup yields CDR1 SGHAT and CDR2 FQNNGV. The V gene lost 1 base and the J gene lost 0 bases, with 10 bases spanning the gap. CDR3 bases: TGTGCCAGCAGCTTAGCGGCAGGGAGCTCCTACGAGCAGTACTTC. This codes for CASSLAAGSSYEQYF.

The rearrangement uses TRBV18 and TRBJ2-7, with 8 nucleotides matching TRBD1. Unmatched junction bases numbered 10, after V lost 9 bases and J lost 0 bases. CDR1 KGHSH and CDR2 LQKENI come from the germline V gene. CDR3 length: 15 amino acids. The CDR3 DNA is TGTGCCAGTACAGGGGGTGCAGGGGGCTCCTACGAGCAGTACTTC. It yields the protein CASTGGAGGSYEQYF.

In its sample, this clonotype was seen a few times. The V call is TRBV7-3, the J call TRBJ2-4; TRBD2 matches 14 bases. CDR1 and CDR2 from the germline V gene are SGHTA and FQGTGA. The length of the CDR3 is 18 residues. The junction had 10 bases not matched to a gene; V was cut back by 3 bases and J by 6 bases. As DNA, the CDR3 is TGTGCCAGCAGCTTCCTCCCGGGACTAGCGGGGGCTGGAAACATTCAGTACTTC. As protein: CASSFLPGLAGAGNIQYF.

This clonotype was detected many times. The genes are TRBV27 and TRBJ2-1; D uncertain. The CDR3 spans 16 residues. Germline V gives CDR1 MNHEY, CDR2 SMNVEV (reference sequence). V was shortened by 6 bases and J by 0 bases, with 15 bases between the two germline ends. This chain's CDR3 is CASRTQTATSYNEQFF. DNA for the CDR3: TGTGCCAGCAGAACGCAGACCGCCACCTCCTACAATGAGCAGTTCTTC.

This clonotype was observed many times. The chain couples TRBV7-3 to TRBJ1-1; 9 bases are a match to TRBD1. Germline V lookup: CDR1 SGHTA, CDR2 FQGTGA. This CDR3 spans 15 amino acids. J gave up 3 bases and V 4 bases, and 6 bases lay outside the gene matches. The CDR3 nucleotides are TGTGCCAGCAGCTCTACCGGGACAGGGTACACTGAAGCTTTCTTT. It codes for CASSSTGTGYTEAFF.

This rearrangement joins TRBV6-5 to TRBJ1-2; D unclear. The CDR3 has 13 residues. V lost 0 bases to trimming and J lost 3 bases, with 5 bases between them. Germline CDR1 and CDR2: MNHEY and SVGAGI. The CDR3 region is CASSYSPDYGYTF. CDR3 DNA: TGTGCCAGCAGTTACTCCCCGGACTATGGCTACACCTTC.

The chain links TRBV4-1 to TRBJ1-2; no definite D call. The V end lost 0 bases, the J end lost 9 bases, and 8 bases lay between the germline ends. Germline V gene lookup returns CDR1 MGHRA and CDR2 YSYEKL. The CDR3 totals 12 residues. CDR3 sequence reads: CASSQEGWSYTF. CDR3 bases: TGCGCCAGCAGCCAAGAAGGGTGGAGCTACACCTTC.

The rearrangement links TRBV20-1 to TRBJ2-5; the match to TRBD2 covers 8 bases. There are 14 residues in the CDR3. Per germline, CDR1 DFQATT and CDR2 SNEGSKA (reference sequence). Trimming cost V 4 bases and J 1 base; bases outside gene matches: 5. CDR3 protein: CSANSGGAQETQYF. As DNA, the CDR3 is TGCAGTGCTAACTCCGGGGGGGCCCAAGAGACCCAGTACTTC.

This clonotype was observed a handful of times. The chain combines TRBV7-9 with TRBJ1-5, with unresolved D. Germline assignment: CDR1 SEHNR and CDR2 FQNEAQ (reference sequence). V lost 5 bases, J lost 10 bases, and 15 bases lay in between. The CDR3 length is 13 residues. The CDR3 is CASSPPSGEPQHF. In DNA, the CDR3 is TGTGCCAGCAGCCCCCCGTCGGGAGAACCCCAGCATTTT.

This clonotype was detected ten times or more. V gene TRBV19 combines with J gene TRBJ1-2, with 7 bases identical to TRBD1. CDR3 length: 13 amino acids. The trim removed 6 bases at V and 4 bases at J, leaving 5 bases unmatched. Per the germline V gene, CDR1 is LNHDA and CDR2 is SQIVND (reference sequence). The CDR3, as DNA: TGTGCCAGTAGCCTGACAGGGATCTATGGCTACACCTTC. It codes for CASSLTGIYGYTF.

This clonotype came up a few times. CDR3 residues: CASSEGSVEPQHF. In nucleotides, the CDR3 is TGTGCCAGCAGCGAGGGTTCGGTTGAGCCCCAGCATTTT. This rearrangement joins TRBV7-9 to TRBJ1-5; D gene ambiguous. The CDR3 sequence is 13 residues long. Trimming left V 5 bases short and J 8 bases short, with 13 bases between. Germline V gene data show CDR1 as SEHNR and CDR2 as FQNEAQ (reference sequence).